This T cell receptor beta chain was captured by sequencing in a study of blood T cell repertoires in COVID-19. The CDR3 spans 17 residues. Germline lookup yields CDR1 SEHNR and CDR2 FQNEAQ (reference sequence). The V gene lost 3 bases and the J gene lost 1 base, with 15 bases spanning the gap. The table came from immunoSEQ multiplex PCR; TCRdb's copy has only in-frame clones and leaves some out. The sample yields around 700,000 clones, 70% to 90% seen once. The receptor's source is a woman aged 18-30 years with acute or convalescent COVID-19. The sequenced sample consisted of peripheral blood. This chain uses TRBV7-9 with TRBJ2-2; weak D call: TRBD2 (6 bases). CDR3: CASSLTLGSENTGELFF. The DNA for the CDR3 is TGTGCCAGCAGCTTGACCCTCGGGAGCGAGAACACCGGGGAGCTGTTTTTT.